Following are 23 T cell receptor beta chains from one sample sequenced in a study of regulatory T cells in long-lasting Graves disease. Arm-PCR with iRepertoire HTBI primers amplified the CDR3 regions for these TCR beta libraries. One entry per CDR3 protein, called by TCRdb with MiXCR from the multiplex PCR reads. Seen here are 400,000 to 500,000 distinct CDR3 sequences, about a sixth observed once, and the top ten hold approximately 22%. Time point reported: newly diagnosed GD, antithyroid drugs for less than 3 months. From PBMCs, RNA was extracted and then used to make the TCR library. The data were also submitted as part of a second study, on T cells in Graves' hyperthyroidism and ophthalmopathy.

The sequencing used peripheral blood mononuclear cells (PBMCs), collected at new diagnosis, from a patient treated with antithyroid drugs. These TCRs come from a woman younger than 35 with Graves disease.

J is TRBJ2-1 and V is TRBV29-1; TRBD2 agrees at 9 bases. Germline values: CDR1 SQVTM, CDR2 ANQGSEA. CDR3 length: 14 residues. The ends lost 5 bases at V and 6 bases at J; junction bases unmatched: 8. The CDR3 protein is CSVRWLGLANEQFF. The CDR3, as DNA: TGCAGCGTTCGGTGGTTGGGACTAGCCAATGAGCAGTTCTTC.

This clonotype showed up just a few times. Here the CDR3 reads CARRGYFTEAFF. CDR3 bases: TGTGCCAGAAGGGGTTATTTCACTGAAGCTTTCTTT. V gene TRBV19 combines with J gene TRBJ1-1, with TRBD1 as a possible D gene (5 bases). Germline CDR1 is LNHDA and CDR2 is SQIVND (reference sequence). The CDR3 has 12 residues. Trimming shortened V by 9 bases and J by 4 bases, and 12 bases separated the two germline ends.

J is TRBJ2-2 and V is TRBV29-1; TRBD1 might be the D (5 bases). This CDR3 region has 12 residues. Per germline, CDR1 SQVTM and CDR2 ANQGSEA. The V end was cut by 7 bases, the J end by 7 bases, with 13 bases between. The CDR3 spells CSAGSGRGELFF. CDR3 nucleotides: TGCAGCGCCGGATCAGGGCGCGGGGAGCTGTTTTTT.

This clonotype was detected many times. The chain has TRBV28 and TRBJ2-2; 8 bases match TRBD2. CDR1 is MDHEN and CDR2 is SYDVKM in the germline V gene. V shed 3 bases and J 3 bases; nucleotides not matched to a gene: 3. The CDR3 length is 15 residues. The CDR3 coding sequence is TGTGCCAGCAGTTTCGCCGGGAGGGACACCGGGGAGCTGTTTTTT. Encoded protein: CASSFAGRDTGELFF.

This clonotype has just a few counts. CDR3 amino acids: CASSIPLLTRAGELFF. For the CDR3, the DNA is TGTGCCAGTAGTATCCCCCTCCTGACTAGGGCGGGGGAGCTGTTTTTT. The chain joins TRBV19 to TRBJ2-2, with D perhaps matching TRBD2 (6 bases). Trimming removed 3 bases at V and 8 bases at J, with 19 bases between. Germline V gives CDR1 LNHDA, CDR2 SQIVND (reference sequence). This CDR3 is built from 16 residues.

This clonotype was detected ten times or more. The chain combines TRBV7-9 with TRBJ2-3; D gene ambiguous. This CDR3 has 13 residues. Germline V lookup: CDR1 SEHNR, CDR2 FQNEAQ (reference sequence). The V gene lost 1 base and the J gene lost 6 bases, with 8 bases spanning the gap. CDR3 loop: CASSLDSSDTQYF. The DNA of the CDR3 is TGTGCCAGCAGCTTAGATAGCTCCGATACGCAGTATTTT.

This clonotype was picked up a small number of times. J is TRBJ2-2 and V is TRBV20-1; perhaps TRBD1 as D (5 bases). The CDR3 spans 13 residues. Trimming removed 4 bases at V and 1 base at J, with 7 bases between. Per the germline V gene, CDR1 is DFQATT and CDR2 is SNEGSKA (reference sequence). Here the CDR3 reads CSAKQENTGELFF. The CDR3 nucleotides read TGCAGTGCTAAACAGGAGAACACCGGGGAGCTGTTTTTT.

The chain uses TRBV4-2 and TRBJ2-1; tentative D call: TRBD1 (6 bases). In germline, CDR1 is LGHNA, CDR2 YNFKEQ. V shed 4 bases and J shed 11 bases, with 18 bases lying between them. This CDR3 contains 14 residues. The CDR3 is CASSPPIGQSKQFF. CDR3 bases: TGTGCCAGCAGCCCACCGATCGGACAGAGCAAGCAGTTCTTC.

This clonotype has a handful of counts. CDR3 in DNA: TGCGCCAGCAGCTTTTTTGGAATGCCCGGGACACAGAACACCGGGGAGCTGTTTTTT. Translated: CASSFFGMPGTQNTGELFF. V usage is TRBV5-1 and J usage is TRBJ2-2; possibly TRBD1 for D (6 bases). The CDR3 runs 19 residues. Germline V gene lookup returns CDR1 SGHRS and CDR2 YFSETQ. Trimming took off 2 bases at V and 1 base at J, with 21 bases between the two ends. The full variable domain, completed using reference TRBV5-1 and TRBJ2-2, is KAGVTQTPRYLIKTRGQQVTLSCSPISGHRSVSWYQQTPGQGLQFLFEYFSETQRNKGNFPGRFSGRQFSNSRSEMNVSTLELGDSALYLCASSFFGMPGTQNTGELFFGEGSRLTVL.

At least ten counts were recorded for this clonotype. In nucleotides, the CDR3 is TGTGCCAGCAGCTTAGCGGTCGGCGCGGGAGGGCATCGGGGGGGCACCGGGGAGCTGTTTTTT. Its translation is CASSLAVGAGGHRGGTGELFF. This chain joins TRBV7-2 and TRBJ2-2, with 9 bases lining up with TRBD2. Germline CDR1 and CDR2: SGHTA and FQGNSA. The CDR3 consists of 21 residues. The V segment lost 0 bases and the J segment 4 bases; nucleotides outside the gene matches: 18. Using reference TRBV7-2 and TRBJ2-2 for the parts outside the CDR3, the full variable domain is GAGVSQSPSNKVTEKGKDVELRCDPISGHTALYWYRQSLGQGLEFLIYFQGNSAPDKSGLPSDRFSAERTGGSVSTLTIQRTQQEDSAVYLCASSLAVGAGGHRGGTGELFFGEGSRLTVL.

This clonotype was picked up many times. The chain has TRBV11-2 and TRBJ1-1, with TRBD1 as a possible D gene (5 bases). Germline CDR1 and CDR2: SGHAT and FQNNGV. The CDR3 is 15 amino acids. V dropped 3 bases and J dropped 2 bases, with 13 bases sitting between them. As DNA, the CDR3 is TGTGCCAGCAGCTTGGAGGGGTTAGCAAACACTGAAGCTTTCTTT. It yields the protein CASSLEGLANTEAFF.

This clonotype was seen a handful of times. A read error likely explains this, since a far larger clone differs by one base. J is TRBJ2-1 and V is TRBV7-4, with 8 bases fitting TRBD2. V lost 8 bases and J lost 10; bases outside the gene matches: 16. In germline, CDR1 is SGHVT, CDR2 SQSDAQ. The CDR3 loop spans 15 amino acids. The CDR3 DNA reads TGTGCCAGCTCGGGGGGACTAGTTAAAACCTACGAGCAGTTCTTC. Translating gives CASSGGLVKTYEQFF.

Ten or more counts support this clonotype. The CDR3 sequence is CASSLIGREPQHF. In nucleotides, the CDR3 is TGTGCCAGCAGCTTAATCGGCCGAGAGCCCCAGCATTTT. The V and J genes are TRBV11-2 and TRBJ1-5; D gene unclear. The CDR3 has 13 amino acids. Per germline, CDR1 SGHAT and CDR2 FQNNGV. Trimming left V 2 bases short and J 8 bases short, with 10 bases between.

The sample holds many counts of this clonotype. The gene calls are TRBV5-1 and TRBJ2-5; D remains ambiguous. The CDR3 is 12 amino acids. Germline-derived CDR1 and CDR2 are SGHRS and YFSETQ. The V end was cut by 3 bases, the J end by 5 bases, with 8 bases between. The CDR3 bases are TGCGCCAGCAGCTCGGGTGTGGAGACCCAGTACTTC. It translates to CASSSGVETQYF. Complete variable domain (other parts from reference TRBV5-1 and TRBJ2-5): KAGVTQTPRYLIKTRGQQVTLSCSPISGHRSVSWYQQTPGQGLQFLFEYFSETQRNKGNFPGRFSGRQFSNSRSEMNVSTLELGDSALYLCASSSGVETQYFGPGTRLLVL.

This clonotype showed up many times. The chain recombines TRBV7-8 with TRBJ2-7, with 16 bases matching TRBD2. CDR1 is SGHVS, CDR2 FQNEAQ, per germline. Unmatched junction bases numbered 5, after V lost 4 bases and J lost 5 bases. The CDR3 consists of 16 residues. CDR3 bases: TGTGCCAGCAGCTCGGGACTAGCGGGAGGGCCCCACGAGCAGTACTTC. Amino acids: CASSSGLAGGPHEQYF.

On this clonotype itself: Being one base from a much bigger clone, this may be a read error. Here the CDR3 DNA reads TGTGCCAGCAGCTTCGGGACAGGGTGGTACGAGCAGTACTTC. Encoded protein: CASSFGTGWYEQYF. This sequence joins TRBV5-6 and TRBJ2-7; 9 bases fit TRBD1. This CDR3 is built from 14 residues. The germline gives CDR1 SGHDT, CDR2 YYEEEE. The V gene end was trimmed by 2 bases and the J gene end by 4 bases; junction bases not matched to a gene: 4.

This clonotype showed up many times. This chain links TRBV2 with TRBJ2-7; D is possibly TRBD1 (6 bases). Germline lookup yields CDR1 SNHLY and CDR2 FYNNEI. CDR3 length equals 14 residues. V was pared by 6 bases and J by 5 bases, with 17 bases between. The CDR3 sequence is CASSSTGLRDEQYF. CDR3 coding DNA: TGTGCCAGCAGCAGTACAGGGCTCAGGGACGAGCAGTACTTC. The full variable domain, completed using reference TRBV2 and TRBJ2-7, is EPEVTQTPSHQVTQMGQEVILRCVPISNHLYFYWYRQILGQKVEFLVSFYNNEISEKSEIFDDQFSVERPDGSNFTLKIRSTKLEDSAMYFCASSSTGLRDEQYFGPGTRLTVT.

This clonotype was recorded at least ten times. The CDR3 here is CASRLLAGGTYNEQFF. The DNA for the CDR3 is TGTGCCAGCAGGCTCCTAGCGGGAGGAACCTACAATGAGCAGTTCTTC. The V call is TRBV28, the J call TRBJ2-1, with 11 bases that match TRBD2. Germline CDR1 MDHEN, CDR2 SYDVKM. The CDR3 length is 16 residues. The junction had 6 bases not matched to a gene; V was cut back by 6 bases and J by 2 bases.

This clonotype was seen at least ten times. The chain couples TRBV14 to TRBJ2-3; 10 positions agree with TRBD2. The CDR3 contains 19 residues. V lost 2 bases to trimming and J lost 9 bases; unmatched junction nucleotides: 20. Germline CDR1 SGHDN, CDR2 FVKESK. The CDR3 loop is CASSQSDSGRSLALQTQYF. CDR3 nucleotide sequence: TGTGCCAGCAGCCAATCTGATAGCGGGAGGAGTCTCGCACTTCAAACGCAGTATTTT. The full variable domain, with the rest looked up from reference TRBV14 and TRBJ2-3, is EAGVTQFPSHSVIEKGQTVTLRCDPISGHDNLYWYRRVMGKEIKFLLHFVKESKQDESGMPNNRFLAERTGGTYSTLKVQPAELEDSGVYFCASSQSDSGRSLALQTQYFGPGTRLTVL.

In its sample, this clonotype was seen a few times. The J gene is TRBJ1-5, the V gene TRBV20-1; tentative D call: TRBD1 (6 bases). Germline-derived CDR1 and CDR2 are DFQATT and SNEGSKA (reference sequence). V lost 0 bases, J lost 6 bases, and 15 bases lay in between. This CDR3 is 15 amino acids long. CDR3 residues: CSARDSRGVSQPQHF. The DNA of the CDR3 is TGCAGTGCTAGAGATTCGAGGGGGGTGTCTCAGCCCCAGCATTTT.

This chain uses TRBV7-9 with TRBJ2-2; D gene uncertain. The CDR3 length is 16 residues. Germline loops: CDR1 SEHNR, CDR2 FQNEAQ (reference sequence). V was shortened by 3 bases and J by 0 bases, with 11 bases between the two germline ends. CDR3 residues: CASSLLSGTNTGELFF. The DNA for the CDR3 is TGTGCCAGCAGCTTGTTATCAGGAACGAACACCGGGGAGCTGTTTTTT.

This clonotype was counted ten times or more. The rearrangement uses TRBV5-1 and TRBJ1-1; 7 bases line up with TRBD1. In germline, CDR1 is SGHRS, CDR2 YFSETQ. J gave up 3 bases and V 5 bases, and 7 bases lay outside the gene matches. This CDR3 is 14 amino acids long. Here the CDR3 DNA reads TGCGCCAGCAGATTACAGGGGCAGGACACTGAAGCTTTCTTT. Its translation is CASRLQGQDTEAFF.

The chain links TRBV18 to TRBJ2-7; 9 bases fit TRBD2. CDR3 size: 15 residues. J lost 6 bases, V lost 1 base, and 7 bases had no gene match. Germline loops: CDR1 KGHSH, CDR2 LQKENI. The CDR3 here is CASSPRSSGIAEQYF. The CDR3 DNA follows: TGTGCCAGCTCACCACGGTCTAGCGGGATTGCCGAGCAGTACTTC.